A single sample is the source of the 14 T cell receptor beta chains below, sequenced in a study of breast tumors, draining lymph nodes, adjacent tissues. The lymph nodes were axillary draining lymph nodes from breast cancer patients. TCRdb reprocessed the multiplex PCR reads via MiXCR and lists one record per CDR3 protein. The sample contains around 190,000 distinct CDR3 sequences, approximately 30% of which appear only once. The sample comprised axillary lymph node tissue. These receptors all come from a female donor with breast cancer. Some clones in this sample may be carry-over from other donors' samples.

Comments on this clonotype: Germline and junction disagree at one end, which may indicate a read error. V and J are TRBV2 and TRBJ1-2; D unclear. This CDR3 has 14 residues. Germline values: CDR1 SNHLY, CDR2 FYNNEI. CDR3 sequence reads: CASSEGTVGYGCTF. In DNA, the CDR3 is TGTGCCAGCAGTGAAGGAACAGTAGGCTATGGCTGCACCTTC.

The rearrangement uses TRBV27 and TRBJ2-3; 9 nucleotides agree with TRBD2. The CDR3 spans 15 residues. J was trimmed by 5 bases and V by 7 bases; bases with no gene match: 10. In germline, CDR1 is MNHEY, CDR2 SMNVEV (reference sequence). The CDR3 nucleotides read TGTGCCAGCACTCTAATGGCGGGGGGGCAAGATACGCAGTATTTT. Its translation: CASTLMAGGQDTQYF.

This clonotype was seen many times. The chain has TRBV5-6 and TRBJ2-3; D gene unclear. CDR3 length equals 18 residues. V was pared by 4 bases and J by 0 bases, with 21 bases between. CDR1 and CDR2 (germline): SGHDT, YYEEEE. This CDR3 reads CASSPLRATEPSTDTQYF. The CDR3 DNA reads TGTGCCAGCAGCCCTTTGCGTGCGACCGAACCTAGCACAGATACGCAGTATTTT.

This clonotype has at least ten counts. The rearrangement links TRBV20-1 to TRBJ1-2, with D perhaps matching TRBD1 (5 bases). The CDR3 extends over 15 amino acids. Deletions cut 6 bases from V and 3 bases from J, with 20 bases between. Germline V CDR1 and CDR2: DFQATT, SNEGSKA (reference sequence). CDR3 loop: CSAPPGGTYHYGYTF. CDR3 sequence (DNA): TGCAGTGCCCCCCCCGGGGGGACTTATCACTATGGCTACACCTTC.

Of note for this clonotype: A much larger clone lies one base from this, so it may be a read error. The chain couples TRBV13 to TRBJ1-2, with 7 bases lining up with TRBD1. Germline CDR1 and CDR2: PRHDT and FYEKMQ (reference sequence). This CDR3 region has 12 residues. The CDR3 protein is CASSLALGGSTF. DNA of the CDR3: TGTGCCAGCAGCTTAGCTCTAGGGGGCTCCACCTTC.

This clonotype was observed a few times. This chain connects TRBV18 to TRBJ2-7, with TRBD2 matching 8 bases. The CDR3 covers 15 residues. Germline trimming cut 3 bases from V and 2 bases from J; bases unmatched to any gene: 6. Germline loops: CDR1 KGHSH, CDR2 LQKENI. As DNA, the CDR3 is TGTGCCAGCTCACCGTCTAGCGGGTCGACCTACGAGCAGTACTTC. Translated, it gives CASSPSSGSTYEQYF.

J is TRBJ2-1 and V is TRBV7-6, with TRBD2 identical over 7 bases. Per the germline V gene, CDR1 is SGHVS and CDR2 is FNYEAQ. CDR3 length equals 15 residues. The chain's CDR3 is CATLLSGNGDNEQFF. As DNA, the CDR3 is TGTGCTACCCTCCTAAGCGGGAACGGGGACAATGAGCAGTTCTTC.

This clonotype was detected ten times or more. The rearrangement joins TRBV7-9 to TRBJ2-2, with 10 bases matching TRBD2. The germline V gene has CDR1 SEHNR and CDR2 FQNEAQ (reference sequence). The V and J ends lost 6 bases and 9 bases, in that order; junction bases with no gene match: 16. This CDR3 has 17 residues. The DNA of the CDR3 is TGTGCCAGCAGACCCAAGCGGGAGGGCCTTCTAGACAGGGAGCTGTTTTTT. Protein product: CASRPKREGLLDRELFF.

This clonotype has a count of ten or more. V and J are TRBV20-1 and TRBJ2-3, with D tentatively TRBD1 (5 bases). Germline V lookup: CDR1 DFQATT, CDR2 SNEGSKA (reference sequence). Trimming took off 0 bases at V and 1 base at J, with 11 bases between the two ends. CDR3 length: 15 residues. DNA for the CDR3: TGCAGTGCTAGAGATCTTCAAGGGGGCACAGATACGCAGTATTTT. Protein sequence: CSARDLQGGTDTQYF.

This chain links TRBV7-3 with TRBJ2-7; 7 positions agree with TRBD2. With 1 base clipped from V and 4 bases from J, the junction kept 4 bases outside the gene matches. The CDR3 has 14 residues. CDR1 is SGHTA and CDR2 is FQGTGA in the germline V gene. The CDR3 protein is CASSLIGTNYEQYF. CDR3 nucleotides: TGTGCCAGCAGCTTAATCGGGACTAATTACGAGCAGTACTTC.

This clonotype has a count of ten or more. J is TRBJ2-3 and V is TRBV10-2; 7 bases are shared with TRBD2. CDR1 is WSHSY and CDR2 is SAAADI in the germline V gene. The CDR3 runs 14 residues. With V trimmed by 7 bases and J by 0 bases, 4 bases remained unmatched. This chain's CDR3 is CASMDSGSTDTQYF. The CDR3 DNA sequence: TGCGCCAGCATGGATAGCGGGAGCACAGATACGCAGTATTTT.

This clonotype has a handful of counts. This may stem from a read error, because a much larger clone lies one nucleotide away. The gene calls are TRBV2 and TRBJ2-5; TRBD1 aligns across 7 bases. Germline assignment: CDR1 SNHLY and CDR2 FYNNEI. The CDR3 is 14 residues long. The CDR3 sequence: CASTYKGAVLYWCF. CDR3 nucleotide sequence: TGTGCCAGCACTTACAAGGGGGCAGTTTTATATTGGTGCTTC.

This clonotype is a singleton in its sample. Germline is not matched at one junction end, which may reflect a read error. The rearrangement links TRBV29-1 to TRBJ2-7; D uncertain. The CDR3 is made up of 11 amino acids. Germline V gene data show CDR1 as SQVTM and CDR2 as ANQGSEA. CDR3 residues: CSVFGNYGQYF. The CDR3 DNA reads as TGCAGCGTGTTTGGCAACTACGGGCAGTACTTC.

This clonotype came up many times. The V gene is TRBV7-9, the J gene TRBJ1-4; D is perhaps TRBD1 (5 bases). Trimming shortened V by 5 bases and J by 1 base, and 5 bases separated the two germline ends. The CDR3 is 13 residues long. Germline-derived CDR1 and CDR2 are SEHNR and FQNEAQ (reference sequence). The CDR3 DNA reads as TGTGCCAGCAGCAGGGGAACTAATGAAAAACTGTTTTTT. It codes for CASSRGTNEKLFF.